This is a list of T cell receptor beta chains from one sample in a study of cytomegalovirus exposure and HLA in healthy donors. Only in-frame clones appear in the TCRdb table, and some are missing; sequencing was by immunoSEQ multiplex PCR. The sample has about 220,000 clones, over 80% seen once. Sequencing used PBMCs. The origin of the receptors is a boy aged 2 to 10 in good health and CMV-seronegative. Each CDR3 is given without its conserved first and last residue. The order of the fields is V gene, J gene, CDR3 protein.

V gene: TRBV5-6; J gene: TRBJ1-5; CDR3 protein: ASSSHIDQPQH
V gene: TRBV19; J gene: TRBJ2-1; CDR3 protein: ASSIDPAAYNEQF
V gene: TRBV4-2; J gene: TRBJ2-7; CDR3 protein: ASSQDGTSGGISYEQY
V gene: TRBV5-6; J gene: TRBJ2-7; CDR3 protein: ASSSPGRSAYEQY
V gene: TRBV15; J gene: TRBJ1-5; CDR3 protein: ATSRDRYNQPQH
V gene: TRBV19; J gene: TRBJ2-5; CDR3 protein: ASSTGEQGQETQY
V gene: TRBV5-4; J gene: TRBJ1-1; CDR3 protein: ASSSGVRVHTEAF
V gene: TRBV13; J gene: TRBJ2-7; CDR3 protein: ASSLALRDKRGQY
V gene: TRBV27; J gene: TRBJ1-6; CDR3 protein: ASRTPGTAYSPLH
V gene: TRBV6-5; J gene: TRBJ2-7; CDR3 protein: ASSLSGEVSYEQY
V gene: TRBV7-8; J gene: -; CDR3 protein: ASSLGGFLEQY
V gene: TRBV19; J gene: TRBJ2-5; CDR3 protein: ASSIDGVATQY
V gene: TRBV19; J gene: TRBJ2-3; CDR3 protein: ASSIGLALSTDTQY
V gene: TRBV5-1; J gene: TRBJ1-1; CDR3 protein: ASATGANTEAF
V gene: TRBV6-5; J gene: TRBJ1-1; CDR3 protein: ASSNSGEAF
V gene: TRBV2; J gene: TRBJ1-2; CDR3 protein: ASAGGRRPYGYT
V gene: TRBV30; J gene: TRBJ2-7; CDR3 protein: AWSVRSTYEQY
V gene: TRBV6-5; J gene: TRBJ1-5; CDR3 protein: ASSLGGLNQPQH
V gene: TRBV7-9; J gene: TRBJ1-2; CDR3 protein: ASSPIDSAYGYT
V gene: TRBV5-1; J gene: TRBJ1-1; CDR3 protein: ASSLVEGLNTEAF
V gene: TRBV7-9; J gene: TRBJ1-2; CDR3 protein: ASSLLAGIDGYT
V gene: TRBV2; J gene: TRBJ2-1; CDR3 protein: ASIVAAASSYNEQF
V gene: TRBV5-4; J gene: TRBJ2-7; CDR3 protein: ASSLWGQGWYEQY
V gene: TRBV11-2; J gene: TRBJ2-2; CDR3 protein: ASSLDYRLAGDTGELF
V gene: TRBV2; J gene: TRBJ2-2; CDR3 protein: ASIGGNTGELF
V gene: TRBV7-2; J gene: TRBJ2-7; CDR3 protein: ASSFRGSSYEQY
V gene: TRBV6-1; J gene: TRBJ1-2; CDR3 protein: ASAPQSVYNYGYT
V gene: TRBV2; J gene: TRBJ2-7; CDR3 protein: ASRLITGGEQY
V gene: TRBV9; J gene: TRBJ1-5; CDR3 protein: ASSPTGQGQPQH
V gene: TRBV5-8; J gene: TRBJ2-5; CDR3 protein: ASSPGLAGVHEETQY
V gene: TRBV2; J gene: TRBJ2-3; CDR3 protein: ATRQGGNTQY
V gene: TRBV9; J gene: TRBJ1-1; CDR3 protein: ASRDILDTEAF
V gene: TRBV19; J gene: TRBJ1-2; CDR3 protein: ASSAATGETYGYT
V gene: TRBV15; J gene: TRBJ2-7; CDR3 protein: ATSRDPPGGVGREQY
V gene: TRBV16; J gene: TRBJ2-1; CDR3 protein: ASSQTSVSYNEQF
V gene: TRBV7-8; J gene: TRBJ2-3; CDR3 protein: ASSYASGRELDTQY
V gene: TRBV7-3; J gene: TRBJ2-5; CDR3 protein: ASSTGLEETQY
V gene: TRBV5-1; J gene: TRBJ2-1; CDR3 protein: ASSLASSGRVNEQF
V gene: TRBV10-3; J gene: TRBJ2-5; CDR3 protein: AISERQGERETQY
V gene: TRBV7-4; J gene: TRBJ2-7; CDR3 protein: ASTLGQSSSYEQY
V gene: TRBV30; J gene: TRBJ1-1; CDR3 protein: AWGPTGDEAF
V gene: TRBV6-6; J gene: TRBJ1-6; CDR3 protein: ASRTDRTLH
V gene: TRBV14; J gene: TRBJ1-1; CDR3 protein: ASSQDPSTEAF
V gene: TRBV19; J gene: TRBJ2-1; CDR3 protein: ASSIGLANYNEQF
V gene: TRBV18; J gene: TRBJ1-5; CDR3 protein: ASSPGRAGQPQH
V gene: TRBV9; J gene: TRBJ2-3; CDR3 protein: ASSVERGRADTQY
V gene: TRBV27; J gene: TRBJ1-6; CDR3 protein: ASSTYKPESPLH
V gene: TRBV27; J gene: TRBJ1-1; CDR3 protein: ASSFHRGRTEAF
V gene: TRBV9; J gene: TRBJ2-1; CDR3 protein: ASSTRIAGDHNEQF
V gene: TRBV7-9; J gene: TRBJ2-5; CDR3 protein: ASSWDTDARTQY
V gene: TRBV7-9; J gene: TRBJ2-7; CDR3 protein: ASSNDGSRYEQY
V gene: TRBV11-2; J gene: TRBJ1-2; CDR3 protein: ASSVSSGFYGYT
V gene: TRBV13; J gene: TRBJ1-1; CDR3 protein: ASSAGQGDTEAF
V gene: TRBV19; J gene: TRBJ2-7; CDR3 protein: ASSIRTSGSSYEQY
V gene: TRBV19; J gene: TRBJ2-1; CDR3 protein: ASSVPGQRINEQF